The 7 T cell receptor delta chains presented below share a single source sample, sequenced in a study of γδ T cells in repeated Plasmodium falciparum infection. TCRdb re-called clones from the multiplex PCR reads using CATT. The sample shows tens of thousands of delta-chain clones, roughly 0.98% of them seen only once. Flow sorting of PBMC yielded separate Vgamma9/Vdelta2+ and Vdelta2-negative gammadelta T cell populations for bulk repertoire analysis. Sequenced material: gamma-delta T cells from blood. These TCRs come from a pool of human donors (malaria-infected and uninfected, not separated).

This clone was detected a few times. The TCRdb record carries a much larger clone's protein, which differs from this DNA's translation at residue 16; a read error is the likely cause, and the protein listed here is the DNA translation. This same CDR3 is encoded by further DNA sequences in the sample. This chain links TRDV2 with TRDJ3, with 12 bases lining up with TRDD3. TCRdb lists no J gene, so it was determined here by aligning the DNA to germline. CDR1 and CDR2 from the germline V gene are GEAIGNYY and EKD. The CDR3 is made up of 19 amino acids. The CDR3 loop is CACDTVLGDTSWDTRRMFF. The CDR3 DNA sequence: TGTGCCTGTGACACCGTACTGGGGGATACATCCTGGGACACCCGACGGATGTTTTTC.

This clone was counted ten times or more. The CDR3 region has the DNA TGTGCTCTTGGGGACCACATTAAAAAGTCCCAACTACTGGGGGATCGAGGGGCAATAACCGATAAACTCATCTTT. Translation gives CALGDHIKKSQLLGDRGAITDKLIF. The rearrangement joins TRDV1 to TRDJ1, with 10 bases identical to TRDD3. The germline V gene encodes CDR1 TSWWSYY and CDR2 QGS. The CDR3 loop spans 25 amino acids. The V and J ends lost 3 bases and 2 bases, in that order; junction bases with no gene match: 33.

As concerns this clone: TCRdb has a much larger clone's protein, which differs at residue 13 from the translation of this DNA, likely because of a read error; what is shown is the protein translated from the DNA. This chain uses TRDV2 with TRDJ1; possible D gene TRDD3, 7 bases. In the absence of a J gene in TCRdb, the DNA was matched to germline to assign it here. V lost 3 bases, J lost 8 bases, and 33 bases lay in between. The germline gives CDR1 GEAIGNYY, CDR2 EKD. CDR3 length: 19 amino acids. CDR3 region: CACDPLGGAPSEMDSKLIF. The CDR3 DNA follows: TGTGCCTGTGACCCCCTGGGGGGGGCCCCTTCCGAGATGGACAGCAAACTCATCTTT.

Note on this clone: TCRdb's protein for this DNA is that of a much larger clone and differs from the translation at residue 3, likely a read error; the protein shown is the DNA translation. The chain carries TRDV1 and TRDJ1; weak D call: TRDD3 (6 bases). Here the J gene was assigned by germline matching of the DNA, as TCRdb has none. The germline V gene encodes CDR1 TSWWSYY and CDR2 QGS. The CDR3 consists of 19 residues. CDR3 nucleotides: TGTGCTCCTGGGGAAAGCCCCCCACTCCGTCCACCGTACACCGATAAACTCATCTTT. Residues: CAPGESPPLRPPYTDKLIF.

To note about this clone: TCRdb shows a much larger clone's protein in place of this DNA's translation, and the two differ at residue 5, likely through a read error; the protein shown is translated from the DNA. J is TRDJ3 and V is TRDV2; 9 bases align to TRDD3. TCRdb leaves out the J gene; it was filled in here by matching the DNA to germline. The V gene's germline CDR1 is GEAIGNYY and CDR2 EKD. Germline trimming cut 3 bases from V and 0 bases from J; bases unmatched to any gene: 23. The CDR3 has 24 residues. CDR3 amino acids: CACDPAFPDVLGDRCSWDTRQMFF. DNA for the CDR3: TGTGCCTGTGACCCCGCGTTTCCCGACGTACTGGGGGACCGTTGCTCCTGGGACACCCGACAGATGTTTTTC.

This clone was detected a few times. The protein held in TCRdb is that of a much larger clone and does not match this DNA's translation at residue 10, likely because of a read error; the protein shown is translated from the DNA. V is TRAV36/DV7 and J is TRDJ1; 9 bases agree with TRDD3. This CDR3 is 14 amino acids long. Germline assignment: CDR1 VTNFRS and CDR2 LTSSGIE (reference sequence). The CDR3 loop reads CAPYWGKYTGKLIF. The CDR3 DNA reads TGTGCCCCTTACTGGGGGAAGTACACCGGTAAACTCATCTTT.

This clone was found a few times. TCRdb's protein for this DNA is that of a much larger clone and differs from the translation at residue 8, likely a read error; the protein shown is the DNA translation. V usage is TRDV1 and J usage is TRDJ1; 10 bases are shared with TRDD3. In germline, CDR1 is TSWWSYY, CDR2 QGS. The CDR3 is made up of 21 amino acids. The junction had 25 bases not matched to a gene; V was cut back by 9 bases and J by 0 bases. The CDR3 is CALHATSYTLLGDPYTDKLIF. Here the CDR3 DNA reads TGTGCTCTGCATGCAACTTCCTATACGTTACTGGGGGATCCGTACACCGATAAACTCATCTTT.